Reported below is one TCR beta chain. The antigen is undetermined. These data are taken from a study of shared clonotypes between healthy human individuals. The study, taken as a whole, reports: Blood was the only sampled material, and tissue repertoires likely differ. A handful of donors had around 5.2% of their naive CD4 clonotypes in common.

CD4+ cells yielded CD45RA+ naive and CD45RA-negative memory subsets. Trimming removed 0 bases from V and 0 bases from J, with 8 bases in between. The CDR3 consists of 16 residues. CDR1 is MNHNS, CDR2 SASEGT, per germline. This table comes from immunoSEQ multiplex PCR, and its TCRdb copy is limited to in-frame clones, with some not included. Found here are 2,500,000 or so clones, roughly nine tenths of them singletons; the top ten hold roughly 0.14%. Material: naive CD4+ T cells sorted from blood. Subset specified: CD45RA+ positively selected. The chain employs TRBV6-1 and TRBJ1-4; D is unresolved. This receptor was obtained from a man aged 18 to 29 in good health. The CDR3 reads CASSEAARSTNEKLFF. The DNA for the CDR3 is TGTGCCAGCAGTGAAGCGGCGCGCTCAACTAATGAAAAACTGTTTTTT.